This TCR beta chain was retrieved from a study of shared clonotypes between healthy human individuals. The wider study: Per donor, CD8 memory used one plate, CD8 naive used two, CD4 memory used three and CD4 naive used three.

Data came from immunoSEQ multiplex PCR; TCRdb stores just in-frame clones and leaves some out. The sample records roughly 2.2 million clones, approximately 90% being singletons. The CDR3 length is 14 residues. Germline V gene lookup returns CDR1 MGHDK and CDR2 SYGVNS. The V gene lost 2 bases and the J gene lost 8 bases, with 12 bases spanning the gap. General study points: Naive CD4 clonotypes were shared across several donors at 4.5% to 6%. The four-donor shared clonotypes exceeded non-shared clonotypes in generation probability, with non-shared ones scoring lower.

Details on this clone: Its target is unknown.

The sequencing sample was made of naive CD4+ T cells from PBMCs. Subset reported: CD45RA+ positively selected. The chain is built from TRBV25-1 and TRBJ1-4; D unresolved. The source is a young man in good health. Some clones in this sample may be carry-over from other donors' samples. The CDR3 spells CASSEGAGSEKLFF. The CDR3 region has the DNA TGTGCCAGCAGTGAAGGAGCAGGATCGGAAAAACTGTTTTTT.